The 15 T cell receptor beta chains given below trace back to one sample, sequenced in a study of blood T cell repertoires in COVID-19. TCRdb keeps only in-frame clones here, not all; method: immunoSEQ multiplex PCR. The table has around 340,000 clones, 80% to 90% seen once. Sequences were obtained from peripheral blood. These receptors were collected from a man aged 25-40 years with active or convalescent COVID-19.

The rearrangement joins TRBV30 to TRBJ2-2; tentative D call: TRBD2 (6 bases). Trimming took 2 bases from V and 7 from J, leaving 14 bases between them. The CDR3 contains 14 residues. Germline V gives CDR1 GTSNPN, CDR2 SVGIG (reference sequence). The CDR3 DNA reads as TGTGCCTGGAGTCTCCTGGGGGAGGACGGGGAGCTGTTTTTT. This codes for CAWSLLGEDGELFF.

The gene calls are TRBV28 and TRBJ1-5; D not certain. Per germline, CDR1 MDHEN and CDR2 SYDVKM. The CDR3 has 15 residues. Trimming pared 6 bases from V and 2 bases from J, leaving 14 bases between. As DNA, the CDR3 is TGTGCCAGCAGCGGGCCGCCGAGGGGCAATCAGCCCCAGCATTTT. Translated: CASSGPPRGNQPQHF.

This clone was seen ten or more times. This sequence joins TRBV30 and TRBJ1-4, with no clear D. In germline, CDR1 is GTSNPN, CDR2 SVGIG (reference sequence). V was clipped by 3 bases and J by 2 bases, with 7 bases between them. The CDR3 runs to 13 residues. The CDR3 loop reads CAWSSGTNEKLFF. The CDR3 DNA follows: TGTGCCTGGAGCTCGGGTACTAATGAAAAACTGTTTTTT. Variable domain in full (rest from reference TRBV30 and TRBJ1-4): SQTIHQWPATLVQPVGSPLSLECTVEGTSNPNLYWYRQAAGRGLQLLFYSVGIGQISSEVPQNLSASRPQDRQFILSSKKLLLSDSGFYLCAWSSGTNEKLFFGSGTQLSVL.

The chain couples TRBV6-2 or TRBV6-3 to TRBJ1-5, with D tentatively TRBD1 (5 bases). CDR1 MNHEY and CDR2 SVGEGT come from the germline V gene. Trimming stripped 5 bases from V and 5 bases from J, with 19 bases between. This CDR3 is 16 amino acids long. Here the CDR3 reads CASSPRDFGADQPQHF. The DNA for the CDR3 is TGTGCCAGCAGTCCCCGGGACTTTGGGGCCGATCAGCCCCAGCATTTT.

V is TRBV6-6 and J is TRBJ1-6, with D possibly matching TRBD1 (5 bases). Germline CDR1 and CDR2: MNHNY and SVGAGI (reference sequence). Trimming stripped 5 bases from V and 13 bases from J, with 18 bases between. CDR3 length equals 14 residues. CDR3 nucleotide sequence: TGTGCCAGCAGTAGAGACAGAGTCGGGCTGCCCCTCCACTTT. It translates to CASSRDRVGLPLHF.

This chain joins TRBV18 and TRBJ2-2; 9 nucleotides match TRBD1. Germline CDR1 reads KGHSH; CDR2 reads LQKENI. The CDR3 consists of 15 residues. V lost 6 bases to trimming and J lost 4 bases; unmatched junction nucleotides: 6. The CDR3 sequence: CASSPGQGITGELFF. CDR3 nucleotide sequence: TGTGCCAGCTCTCCGGGACAGGGTATCACCGGGGAGCTGTTTTTT.

The genes are TRBV5-1 and TRBJ1-3; the D is unclear. Germline CDR1 and CDR2: SGHRS and YFSETQ. This CDR3 is 17 amino acids long. V was cut by 0 bases and J by 0 bases, with 13 bases left in between. CDR3 sequence: CASSLERVTSSGNTIYF. CDR3 DNA: TGCGCCAGCAGCTTGGAACGGGTTACGAGCTCTGGAAACACCATATATTTT.

V and J are TRBV2 and TRBJ1-5; the D gene is possibly TRBD1 (5 bases). Trimming shortened V by 2 bases and J by 7 bases, and 12 bases separated the two germline ends. The CDR3 totals 14 residues. Germline values: CDR1 SNHLY, CDR2 FYNNEI. The DNA of the CDR3 is TGTGCCAGCAGTGAATCGGGGGAGAGGCAGCCCCAGCATTTT. Translated: CASSESGERQPQHF.

This clone showed up just once. The sample contains more than one DNA sequence encoding this CDR3. The chain combines TRBV5-1 with TRBJ2-5; 7 bases fit TRBD1. Germline V gene sequence: CDR1 SGHRS, CDR2 YFSETQ. V trimming: 4 bases; J trimming: 2 bases; junction bases outside the gene matches: 5. The CDR3 runs 14 residues. This CDR3 is CASSLRTGQETQYF. DNA for the CDR3: TGCGCCAGCAGCCTTCGGACAGGTCAAGAGACCCAGTACTTC.

The chain is built from TRBV11-3 and TRBJ2-1; TRBD1 is a possible D gene (6 bases). CDR1 is SGHNT, CDR2 YENEEA, per germline. V dropped 1 base and J dropped 5 bases, with 12 bases sitting between them. This CDR3 spans 15 amino acids. CDR3 sequence reads: CASSLASTGNNEQFF. The CDR3 nucleotides are TGTGCCAGCAGCTTAGCCAGTACAGGGAACAATGAGCAGTTCTTC.

This chain connects TRBV24-1 to TRBJ2-5; the match to TRBD1 covers 8 bases. The V segment lost 3 bases and the J segment 4 bases; nucleotides outside the gene matches: 6. CDR3 size: 15 residues. CDR1 and CDR2 from the germline V gene are KGHDR and SFDVKD. The DNA for the CDR3 is TGTGCCACCAGTGATGATAGTGGGACAGGAGAGACCCAGTACTTC. This encodes CATSDDSGTGETQYF.

This chain's CDR3 is CASSLEGLVEFF. In DNA form, the CDR3 reads TGCGCCAGCAGCTTGGAGGGACTAGTGGAGTTCTTC. The chain links TRBV5-1 to TRBJ2-1; TRBD2 matches 8 bases. The CDR3 contains 12 residues. Germline values: CDR1 SGHRS, CDR2 YFSETQ. After removal of 0 bases from V and 14 bases from J, the junction contained 4 bases not matched to a gene.

This clone has a single count. This chain links TRBV4-2 with TRBJ2-5; TRBD2 aligns across 7 bases. V shed 4 bases and J 5 bases; nucleotides not matched to a gene: 13. The CDR3 extends over 16 amino acids. Germline CDR1 and CDR2: LGHNA and YNFKEQ. The CDR3 DNA reads TGTGCCAGCAGCCGCCGATGGGGCGGGAGCGGGGAGACCCAGTACTTC. Its protein product is CASSRRWGGSGETQYF.

This chain links TRBV25-1 with TRBJ2-1; 10 bases are a match to TRBD1. Trimming at V came to 7 bases and at J to 6 bases, leaving 3 bases not matched to a gene. This CDR3 region has 13 residues. Germline CDR1 MGHDK, CDR2 SYGVNS. The CDR3 DNA reads as TGTGCCAGCAAGGGACAGGGGACCAATGAGCAGTTCTTC. It is translated as CASKGQGTNEQFF.

The rearrangement links TRBV23-1 to TRBJ1-2; 8 positions agree with TRBD1. TRBV23-1 falls under the ORF class, with uncertain function. The CDR3 is 13 amino acids. The V segment lost 5 bases and the J segment 6 bases; nucleotides outside the gene matches: 5. In DNA form, the CDR3 reads TGCGCCAGCAGTTCTCACAGGGGGAATGGCTACACCTTC. Encoded protein: CASSSHRGNGYTF.